Listed here is a single T cell receptor (beta chain). These data originate in a study of cytomegalovirus exposure and HLA in healthy donors. The PCR used 60 Vbeta and 13 Jbeta primers. The method was immunoSEQ multiplex PCR; TCRdb's version includes in-frame clones alone and lacks a portion of them. The sample spans 100,000 to 150,000 clones; the ten largest clones claim roughly 1.6%. The CDR3 sequence is 13 residues long. CDR1 and CDR2 from the germline V gene are LGHNT and FRNRAP. The ends were cut back, 3 bases at V and 4 bases at J, with 9 bases in the middle. The chain employs TRBV12-5 and TRBJ2-5; possible D gene TRBD1, 5 bases. The receptor was isolated from a woman in her 40s in good health and CMV-seronegative. Sequencing was done on a sample of PBMCs. CDR3 sequence: CASGFQGSETQYF. The CDR3 DNA follows: TGTGCTAGTGGTTTTCAGGGATCAGAGACCCAGTACTTC.